These 27 T cell receptor beta chains originate from one sample sequenced in a study of CD8+ T cells in alopecia areata. Extraction of RNA preceded its reverse transcription into cDNA, which served as the sequencing template. The assay was immunoSEQ multiplex PCR, and TCRdb's table has in-frame clones only and misses some. Among around 270,000 clones, over 45% were seen once, and the ten largest hold around 1.8%. Treatment here: oral pan-JAK inhibitor, 5-10 mg twice daily. Sequenced material: CD4+ T cells sorted from blood, taken at week 24, from a patient treated with tofacitinib. These TCRs come from a human donor with alopecia areata.

In its sample, this clone was seen a few times. The chain uses TRBV29-1 and TRBJ1-2; D may be TRBD1 (5 bases). In germline, CDR1 is SQVTM, CDR2 ANQGSEA. The V gene lost 7 bases and the J gene lost 7 bases, with 16 bases spanning the gap. The CDR3 length is 12 residues. As DNA, the CDR3 is TGCAGCGCTGGGGGACGGCCGGGTGGCTACACCTTC. This sequence encodes CSAGGRPGGYTF.

The chain uses TRBV5-4 and TRBJ1-1, with 9 bases fitting TRBD1. The CDR3 runs to 15 residues. Unmatched junction bases numbered 7, after V lost 4 bases and J lost 3 bases. CDR1 is SGHNT and CDR2 is YYREEE in the germline V gene (reference sequence). The CDR3 DNA reads TGTGCCAGCAGCGTGGACAGGGGTGACGACACTGAAGCTTTCTTT. Translated, it gives CASSVDRGDDTEAFF.

This clone showed up just once. The CDR3 spells CASGYGGGATDTQYF. The CDR3 region has the DNA TGTGCCAGCGGCTACGGGGGCGGGGCCACAGATACGCAGTATTTT. V is TRBV5-4 and J is TRBJ2-3; D possibly matches TRBD1 or TRBD2 (6 bases each). The CDR3 spans 15 residues. V was cut by 7 bases and J by 2 bases, with 17 bases left in between. Germline CDR1 and CDR2: SGHNT and YYREEE (reference sequence). Variable domain in full (rest from reference TRBV5-4 and TRBJ2-3): ETGVTQSPTHLIKTRGQQVTLRCSSQSGHNTVSWYQQALGQGPQFIFQYYREEENGRGNFPPRFSGLQFPNYSSELNVNALELDDSALYLCASGYGGGATDTQYFGPGTRLTVL.

This clone is a singleton in its sample. This rearrangement joins TRBV4-1 to TRBJ2-5; D tentatively fits TRBD1 or TRBD2 (5 bases each). Germline loops: CDR1 MGHRA, CDR2 YSYEKL. The ends were cut back, 4 bases at V and 14 bases at J, with 20 bases in the middle. CDR3 size: 13 residues. CDR3 DNA: TGCGCCAGCAGCCGACTTCCTTGGGGGAACCCATACTTC. Translating gives CASSRLPWGNPYF.

This clone was observed a handful of times. The gene calls are TRBV28 and TRBJ2-5; no firm D call. The germline V and J ends were trimmed by 3 bases and 5 bases, with 13 bases remaining between them. The CDR3 spans 14 residues. The germline V gene encodes CDR1 MDHEN and CDR2 SYDVKM. The CDR3: CASSFLAWRETQYF. The CDR3, as DNA: TGTGCCAGCAGTTTTCTGGCTTGGCGGGAGACCCAGTACTTC.

V is TRBV9 and J is TRBJ1-2; D is unresolved. Germline V gene data show CDR1 as SGDLS and CDR2 as YYNGEE. CDR3 length: 15 residues. V dropped 3 bases and J dropped 3 bases, with 15 bases sitting between them. CDR3 coding DNA: TGTGCCAGCAGCGGAAAGGGAGGTAGTGACTATGGCTACACCTTC. Translating gives CASSGKGGSDYGYTF.

This clone was observed a few times. The V and J genes are TRBV5-4 and TRBJ1-5; 7 positions agree with TRBD1. The ends lost 4 bases at V and 3 bases at J; junction bases unmatched: 4. Looked up from germline, CDR1 is SGHNT and CDR2 is YYREEE (reference sequence). The CDR3 is 14 residues long. The DNA for the CDR3 is TGTGCCAGCAGCAGGGACAGAGACAATCAGCCCCAGCATTTT. Its protein product is CASSRDRDNQPQHF.

This clone occurred a few times. V and J are TRBV28 and TRBJ2-2; no definite D call. Trimming shortened V by 5 bases and J by 7 bases, and 11 bases separated the two germline ends. The CDR3 has 13 amino acids. The germline V gene has CDR1 MDHEN and CDR2 SYDVKM. This chain's CDR3 is CASSPPVGGELFF. CDR3 nucleotide sequence: TGTGCCAGCAGTCCCCCGGTGGGCGGGGAGCTGTTTTTT.

V usage is TRBV7-2 and J usage is TRBJ2-3, with D unresolved. The CDR3 spans 12 residues. In germline, CDR1 is SGHTA, CDR2 FQGNSA. Trimming pared 5 bases from V and 2 bases from J, leaving 5 bases between. Here the CDR3 DNA reads TGTGCCAGCAGCCCAAACACAGATACGCAGTATTTT. Protein sequence: CASSPNTDTQYF.

The gene calls are TRBV7-2 and TRBJ1-1, with D perhaps TRBD1 (5 bases). Germline assignment: CDR1 SGHTA and CDR2 FQGNSA. Between the trimmed V and J ends, which lost 5 bases and 7 bases, there was a span of 14 bases. The CDR3 consists of 13 residues. CDR3 nucleotide sequence: TGTGCCAGCAGCCCCCGCCCCAGGGATGAAGCTTTCTTT. It specifies CASSPRPRDEAFF.

The chain uses TRBV4-1 and TRBJ1-2, with 7 bases matching TRBD1. The ends lost 7 bases at V and 4 bases at J; junction bases unmatched: 9. The germline V gene encodes CDR1 MGHRA and CDR2 YSYEKL. The CDR3 totals 14 residues. The CDR3 bases are TGCGCCAGCACCCCCGGGACAGAGGCCTATGGCTACACCTTC. Translating gives CASTPGTEAYGYTF.

The rearrangement uses TRBV5-1 and TRBJ2-6, with D unclear. This CDR3 is 16 amino acids long. The germline CDR1 and CDR2 sequences are SGHRS and YFSETQ. The germline V and J ends were trimmed by 1 base and 2 bases, with 10 bases remaining between them. As DNA, the CDR3 is TGCGCCAGCAGCTTGAACAGTCAGGCTGGGGCCAACGTCCTGACTTTC. Amino acid sequence: CASSLNSQAGANVLTF.

This chain links TRBV30 with TRBJ2-7; 9 positions agree with TRBD1. CDR1 GTSNPN and CDR2 SVGIG come from the germline V gene (reference sequence). This CDR3 is 13 amino acids long. The junction had 6 bases not matched to a gene; V was cut back by 7 bases and J by 2 bases. CDR3 DNA: TGTGCCTCACCGGGACAGGGAGCCTACGAGCAGTACTTC. Protein: CASPGQGAYEQYF.

This clone was detected only a few times. The chain recombines TRBV29-1 with TRBJ2-4; D is uncertain. Germline V lookup: CDR1 SQVTM, CDR2 ANQGSEA. V shed 3 bases and J shed 9 bases, with 9 bases lying between them. The CDR3 length is 11 residues. CDR3 loop: CSVDPSGIQYF. CDR3 nucleotides: TGCAGCGTTGACCCATCTGGCATTCAGTACTTC.

As concerns this clone: The CDR3 does not close with the conserved phenylalanine or tryptophan, likely indicating a read error. The V call is TRBV6-5, the J call TRBJ2-2; D is perhaps TRBD1 (6 bases). Germline V gene sequence: CDR1 MNHEY, CDR2 SVGAGI. The CDR3 is 13 amino acids. V lost 6 bases and J 5 bases, leaving 10 bases between the germline ends. The CDR3 DNA reads TGTGCCAGCAGCAAAGACAGGACCGGGGAGCTGTTTCTT. It encodes CASSKDRTGELFL.

The genes are TRBV4-1 and TRBJ2-7; a possible D gene is TRBD1 (5 bases). Trimming removed 1 base from V and 5 bases from J, with 12 bases in between. The germline CDR1 and CDR2 sequences are MGHRA and YSYEKL. There are 14 residues in the CDR3. CDR3 amino acids: CASSQGPRAHEQYF. CDR3 sequence (DNA): TGCGCCAGCAGCCAAGGGCCCAGGGCACACGAGCAGTACTTC.

This clone was counted a few times. The chain couples TRBV11-2 to TRBJ2-3, with D unclear. Per the germline V gene, CDR1 is SGHAT and CDR2 is FQNNGV. The CDR3 covers 13 residues. Trimming shortened V by 4 bases and J by 4 bases, and 9 bases separated the two germline ends. The CDR3 loop reads CASSSSRADTQYF. The CDR3 DNA sequence: TGTGCCAGCAGCTCCTCTCGGGCAGATACGCAGTATTTT.

The chain has TRBV27 and TRBJ1-2; the D is unclear. There are 13 residues in the CDR3. Germline CDR1 and CDR2: MNHEY and SMNVEV (reference sequence). Deletions cut 6 bases from V and 4 bases from J, with 12 bases between. The CDR3 DNA reads TGTGCCAGCAGGAGAAATGACGCCTATGGCTACACCTTC. It encodes CASRRNDAYGYTF.

This clone was seen only a few times. J is TRBJ2-3 and V is TRBV27; the D gene could be TRBD1 or TRBD2 (6 bases each). CDR1 is MNHEY, CDR2 SMNVEV, per germline (reference sequence). CDR3 length: 16 residues. Trimming stripped 3 bases from V and 1 base from J, with 14 bases between. CDR3 nucleotide sequence: TGTGCCAGCAGTTTTCGGGGGCTAGGGGGCACAGATACGCAGTATTTT. Translation gives CASSFRGLGGTDTQYF.

This chain connects TRBV29-1 to TRBJ2-5; D is tentatively TRBD1 or TRBD2 (6 bases each). The ends were cut back, 6 bases at V and 4 bases at J, with 15 bases in the middle. In germline, CDR1 is SQVTM, CDR2 ANQGSEA. This CDR3 has 13 residues. The CDR3 loop reads CSVVGGPSETQYF. The CDR3 nucleotides read TGCAGCGTCGTTGGGGGGCCTTCAGAGACCCAGTACTTC.

This sequence joins TRBV4-1 and TRBJ1-6; D gene ambiguous. This CDR3 comprises 16 residues. V was shortened by 5 bases and J by 0 bases, with 11 bases between the two germline ends. CDR1 and CDR2 from the germline V gene are MGHRA and YSYEKL. The CDR3, as DNA: TGCGCCAGCAGCAGCCCGCAGAGCTCCTATAATTCACCCCTCCACTTT. Encoded protein: CASSSPQSSYNSPLHF.

The sample holds one count of this clone. The chain has TRBV18 and TRBJ2-5; D is tentatively TRBD1 or TRBD2 (6 bases each). There are 17 residues in the CDR3. CDR1 and CDR2 from the germline V gene are KGHSH and LQKENI. Deletions cut 3 bases from V and 5 bases from J, with 22 bases between. CDR3 sequence: CASSPPGLGQGRETQYF. In DNA form, the CDR3 reads TGTGCCAGCTCACCCCCAGGACTCGGCCAGGGGAGGGAGACCCAGTACTTC.

This chain links TRBV7-2 with TRBJ1-2, with 8 positions matching TRBD1. Germline assignment: CDR1 SGHTA and CDR2 FQGNSA. The J segment lost 2 bases and the V segment lost 4 bases, leaving 6 bases of the junction unmatched. This CDR3 contains 15 residues. CDR3 sequence: CASSYRTGGNYGYTF. The CDR3 DNA sequence: TGTGCCAGCAGCTACCGAACAGGGGGGAACTATGGCTACACCTTC.

V gene TRBV11-3 combines with J gene TRBJ2-3; TRBD1 aligns across 8 bases. CDR3 length: 15 residues. V lost 5 bases to trimming and J lost 1 base; unmatched junction nucleotides: 5. The V gene's germline CDR1 is SGHNT and CDR2 YENEEA. The DNA of the CDR3 is TGTGCCAGCAGCAAGGGACAGGACCGCACAGATACGCAGTATTTT. Its protein is CASSKGQDRTDTQYF.

The J gene is TRBJ1-2, the V gene TRBV30; D might be TRBD1 (5 bases). The V gene's germline CDR1 is GTSNPN and CDR2 SVGIG (reference sequence). V was cut by 0 bases and J by 1 base, with 12 bases left in between. The CDR3 is 15 amino acids. CDR3 sequence reads: CAWSVRRGINYGYTF. CDR3 DNA sequence: TGTGCCTGGAGTGTACGGCGGGGGATTAACTATGGCTACACCTTC.

The CDR3 nucleotides read TGTGCCAGCTCAATTCCAGGGACAGATACGCAGTATTTT. As protein: CASSIPGTDTQYF. The J gene is TRBJ2-3, the V gene TRBV18, with a possible D match to TRBD1 (5 bases). This CDR3 spans 13 amino acids. Trimming took 5 bases from V and 3 from J, leaving 9 bases between them. Looked up from germline, CDR1 is KGHSH and CDR2 is LQKENI. The whole variable domain, remainder taken from reference TRBV18 and TRBJ2-3, is NAGVMQNPRHLVRRRGQEARLRCSPMKGHSHVYWYRQLPEEGLKFMVYLQKENIIDESGMPKERFSAEFPKEGPSILRIQQVVRGDSAAYFCASSIPGTDTQYFGPGTRLTVL.

This clone has more than one count but fewer than ten. The chain employs TRBV30 and TRBJ2-2; 8 positions match TRBD1. V lost 3 bases, J lost 0 bases, and 0 bases stayed unmatched. From germline, CDR1 is GTSNPN and CDR2 SVGIG (reference sequence). The CDR3 has 14 amino acids. The CDR3 sequence is CAWRTGANTGELFF. As DNA, the CDR3 is TGTGCCTGGAGGACAGGGGCGAACACCGGGGAGCTGTTTTTT.